The clone carrying this T cell receptor beta chain was found many times. Its antigen is as yet unknown. Read data end 3 residues before the CDR3 end; the end is taken from the germline J gene. Per the germline V gene, CDR1 is MNHNS and CDR2 is SASEGT. V was shortened by 2 bases and J by 0 bases, with 11 bases between the two germline ends. The CDR3 loop spans 16 amino acids. The sample comes from a study of T cell clonality in common variable immunodeficiency. Control and CVID samples contributed equal amounts of genomic DNA. Libraries were prepared by immunoSEQ multiplex PCR; TCRdb keeps only in-frame clonotypes and omits some of them. The repertoire shows 30,000 to 40,000 clones, none seen only once; the top ten take approximately 3.2%. The study, taken as a whole, reports: Common variable immunodeficiency TCR beta sequences reportedly had fewer deletions and N-nucleotide insertions. CVID patient heterogeneity limited repertoire-clinical complication correlations. CVID subjects showed higher TCRbeta clonality than healthy controls.

The sample comprised peripheral blood mononuclear cells. This TCR was sampled from a person between 18 and 69 years old in good health. J is TRBJ1-5 and V is TRBV6-1; D is possibly TRBD1 (6 bases). The sequenced CDR3 bases are TGTGCCAGCAGTGAAATGGGGGCGGGTAGCAATCAGCCC. Its protein is CASSEMGAGSNQP. The whole CDR3 region reads CASSEMGAGSNQPQHF.